These T cell receptor beta chains were read from a single sample in a study of immune evolution from preneoplasia to lung adenocarcinoma. TCRdb's table, derived via immunoSEQ multiplex PCR, lists solely in-frame clones and lacks some. Altogether approximately 5,900 clones are present, approximately 78% being singletons, with the ten largest covering around 6%. Material for sequencing was FFPE adjacent normal lung tissue. Receptor source: an older donor with lung adenocarcinoma. CDR3s include the opening cysteine and the closing phenylalanine or tryptophan. Each record gives: J gene, clone size, D gene, V gene, CDR3 DNA, CDR3 protein. D genes are given only for firm matches. Clone size is not always given. Where it is, it says once, few, many or a class for expanded clones.

J: TRBJ2-1
size: NA
D: NA
V: TRBV9
DNA: TGTGCCAGCAGCGTAGGGCGGACACCCTGGGGGAGCGATGAGCAGTTCTTC
CDR3: CASSVGRTPWGSDEQFF

J: TRBJ2-1
size: NA
D: NA
V: TRBV6-4
DNA: TGTGCCAGCAGTGAACGGGAGTCTGGCTATGAGCAGTTCTTC
CDR3: CASSERESGYEQFF

J: TRBJ2-3
size: NA
D: TRBD1
V: TRBV19
DNA: TGTGCCAGTAGTATAAGGGGGCCAAGGGGGCTGAACACAGATACGCAGTATTTT
CDR3: CASSIRGPRGLNTDTQYF

J: TRBJ2-7
size: NA
D: NA
V: TRBV7-8
DNA: TGTGCCAGCAGCTTTTGCCGGGAGTGCGAGCAGTACTTC
CDR3: CASSFCRECEQYF

J: TRBJ2-7
size: NA
D: NA
V: TRBV21-1
DNA: TGTGCCAGCAGCAAAAGGGAGGGCGAGCAGTACTTC
CDR3: CASSKREGEQYF

J: TRBJ1-4
size: few
D: NA
V: TRBV27
DNA: TGTGCCAGCAGTCCCTTAGACAGCCCAGCTAATGAAAAACTGTTTTTT
CDR3: CASSPLDSPANEKLFF

J: TRBJ2-7
size: NA
D: TRBD1
V: TRBV29-1
DNA: TGCAGCGTTGGGGACAGTCCCTCCGAGCAGTACTTC
CDR3: CSVGDSPSEQYF

J: TRBJ2-5
size: few
D: TRBD2
V: TRBV18
DNA: TGTGCCAGCTCGGACGTGGCGGGAGGGCGTGAGACCCAGTACTTC
CDR3: CASSDVAGGRETQYF

J: TRBJ2-7
size: NA
D: TRBD2
V: TRBV6-6
DNA: TGTGCCAGCAGCTACATTCCTGATTCTAGCGGGAGTTGGTACTTC
CDR3: CASSYIPDSSGSWYF

J: TRBJ1-2
size: NA
D: NA
V: TRBV27
DNA: TGTGCCAGCAGTTTAGCTGGGGCAGTTGGCTACACCTTC
CDR3: CASSLAGAVGYTF

J: TRBJ2-6
size: NA
D: NA
V: TRBV9
DNA: TGTGCCAGCAGCGCACATCAGGGTAGTGGGGCCAACGTCCTGACTTTC
CDR3: CASSAHQGSGANVLTF

J: TRBJ2-3
size: NA
D: TRBD1
V: TRBV11-3
DNA: TGTGCCAGCAGCTTGGGGACAGGTCGTTCTAGCACAGATACGCAGTATTTT
CDR3: CASSLGTGRSSTDTQYF

J: TRBJ2-5
size: NA
D: NA
V: TRBV5-1
DNA: TGCGCCAGCAGCTTGGAGGGGTGGGAGACCCAGTACTTC
CDR3: CASSLEGWETQYF

J: TRBJ2-2
size: NA
D: NA
V: TRBV6-6
DNA: TGTGCTACCTATGGAACAAATAAGGGAACCGGGGAGCTGTTTTTT
CDR3: CATYGTNKGTGELFF

J: TRBJ1-3
size: NA
D: NA
V: TRBV10-2
DNA: TGCGCCAGCAGGGAGGGATTCTCTGGAAACACCATATATTTT
CDR3: CASREGFSGNTIYF

J: TRBJ2-7
size: NA
D: NA
V: TRBV7-8
DNA: TGTGCCAGCAGTTACCTACGCGGAGTGAGCGAGCAGTACTTC
CDR3: CASSYLRGVSEQYF

J: TRBJ1-2
size: NA
D: TRBD1
V: TRBV5-1
DNA: TGCGCCAGCAGCTCGCAGGGGGTGGACTATGGCTACACCTTC
CDR3: CASSSQGVDYGYTF

J: TRBJ2-5
size: NA
D: NA
V: TRBV29-1
DNA: TGCAGCTTCTGGAGCCCACAAGAGACCCAGTACTTC
CDR3: CSFWSPQETQYF

J: TRBJ1-1
size: NA
D: NA
V: TRBV28
DNA: TGTGCCAGCAGTTTTCAAAGAAACACTGAAGCTTTCTTT
CDR3: CASSFQRNTEAFF

J: TRBJ1-1
size: once
D: NA
V: TRBV2
DNA: TGTGCCAGCAGTGAAAATTTGGGCACTGAAGCTTTCTTT
CDR3: CASSENLGTEAFF

J: TRBJ2-7
size: NA
D: TRBD2
V: TRBV29-1
DNA: TGCAGCGCCGCGACTAGCGGGAGGGATAGGTCCTACGAGCAGTACTTC
CDR3: CSAATSGRDRSYEQYF

J: TRBJ1-5
size: NA
D: NA
V: TRBV14
DNA: TGTGCCAGCAGCCAACAGACCAATCAGCCCCAGCATTTT
CDR3: CASSQQTNQPQHF

J: TRBJ1-5
size: few
D: NA
V: TRBV27
DNA: TGTGCCAGCAGTCCCACCCGAGCTGGTAGTAGTCAGCCCCAGCATTTT
CDR3: CASSPTRAGSSQPQHF

J: TRBJ2-7
size: NA
D: NA
V: TRBV30
DNA: TGTGCCTGGAGTGAGTGGGGATCAGGGAGCTCCTACGAGCAGTACTTC
CDR3: CAWSEWGSGSSYEQYF

J: TRBJ1-1
size: NA
D: TRBD1
V: TRBV7-9
DNA: TGTGCCAGCATCGAGGACAGGGGGCTGAACACTGAAGCTTTCTTT
CDR3: CASIEDRGLNTEAFF

J: TRBJ2-3
size: NA
D: NA
V: TRBV6-1
DNA: TGTGCCAGCAGTGACTCACAGGTCTCGACAGATACGCAGTATTTT
CDR3: CASSDSQVSTDTQYF

J: TRBJ1-4
size: NA
D: TRBD1
V: TRBV30
DNA: TGTGCCTTGGACAGGCGGGATGAAAAACTGTTTTTT
CDR3: CALDRRDEKLFF

J: TRBJ2-5
size: NA
D: NA
V: TRBV19
DNA: TGTGCCAGTAGTACAGGACGGTACCAAGAGACCCAGTACTTC
CDR3: CASSTGRYQETQYF

J: TRBJ2-7
size: NA
D: TRBD2
V: TRBV7-9
DNA: TGTGCCAGCAGCTTAGGTAGCGGGAGTTTTAGCTCCTACGAGCAGTACTTC
CDR3: CASSLGSGSFSSYEQYF

J: TRBJ2-7
size: NA
D: NA
V: TRBV4-1
DNA: TGCGCCAGCAGCTACAGCCGGGATTTCGCCTACGAGCAGTACTTC
CDR3: CASSYSRDFAYEQYF

J: TRBJ2-3
size: once
D: TRBD2
V: TRBV28
DNA: TGTGCCAGCAGTTCTTCTAGCGGGAGACCAGATACGCAGTATTTT
CDR3: CASSSSSGRPDTQYF

J: TRBJ2-1
size: NA
D: NA
V: TRBV18
DNA: TGTGCCAGCTCACCGGGGCACTACAATGAGCAGTTCTTC
CDR3: CASSPGHYNEQFF

J: TRBJ2-7
size: NA
D: TRBD1
V: TRBV11-2
DNA: TGTGCCAGCAGCTTCGGGACAGGTCTCTACGAGCAGTACTTC
CDR3: CASSFGTGLYEQYF

J: TRBJ2-5
size: NA
D: NA
V: TRBV6-7
DNA: TGTGCCAGCAGTTACTCGATATCAGGGAGTGGACCTCGACAGACCCAGTACTTC
CDR3: CASSYSISGSGPRQTQYF

J: TRBJ2-6
size: NA
D: NA
V: TRBV5-1
DNA: TGCGCCAGCAGCTACTCTGGGGCCAACGTCCTGACTTTC
CDR3: CASSYSGANVLTF

J: TRBJ2-7
size: NA
D: NA
V: TRBV7-9
DNA: TGTGCCAGCAGCTTAGTATGGGGGGAATCCTACGAGCAGTACTTC
CDR3: CASSLVWGESYEQYF

J: TRBJ1-5
size: once
D: NA
V: TRBV27
DNA: TGTGCCAGCAGTTCCTCGGGACGGTTGCATAGCAATCAGCCCCAGCATTTT
CDR3: CASSSSGRLHSNQPQHF

J: TRBJ2-3
size: NA
D: TRBD2
V: TRBV30
DNA: TGTGCCTGGAGTGTAGCGGGAGTTGCAGATACGCAGTATTTT
CDR3: CAWSVAGVADTQYF

J: TRBJ2-1
size: NA
D: TRBD2
V: TRBV2
DNA: TGTGCCAGCAGTCTCCAACTAGCGGGAGTCAGCTACAATGAGCAGTTCTTC
CDR3: CASSLQLAGVSYNEQFF

J: TRBJ2-2
size: NA
D: NA
V: TRBV4-1
DNA: TGCGCCAGCAGCCAATACGGACTAGGGGGTACCGGGGAGCTGTTTTTT
CDR3: CASSQYGLGGTGELFF

J: TRBJ2-2
size: once
D: TRBD2
V: TRBV7-2
DNA: TGTGCCAGCAGCTTAGCGGGAGGGACGAACACCGGGGAGCTGTTTTTT
CDR3: CASSLAGGTNTGELFF

J: TRBJ1-3
size: NA
D: TRBD1
V: TRBV28
DNA: TGTGCCAGCAGTTTGGACAGGGGGCGGGTTGGAAACACCATATATTTT
CDR3: CASSLDRGRVGNTIYF

J: TRBJ2-7
size: NA
D: NA
V: TRBV11-2
DNA: TGTGCCAGCAGCTTAGATCGCGGCTACGCGTATGAGCAGTACTTC
CDR3: CASSLDRGYAYEQYF

J: TRBJ2-7
size: NA
D: NA
V: TRBV19
DNA: TGTGCCAGTAGTATAGCGGGCGGGAAAGTCTACGAGCAGTACTTC
CDR3: CASSIAGGKVYEQYF

J: TRBJ1-5
size: NA
D: NA
V: TRBV4-3
DNA: TGCGCCAGCAGCCAAGATAGGGGAGAACAGCCCCAGCATTTT
CDR3: CASSQDRGEQPQHF

J: TRBJ2-5
size: NA
D: NA
V: TRBV30
DNA: TGTGCCTGGAGTGTCGTGCTAGCTGAGACCCAGTACTTC
CDR3: CAWSVVLAETQYF

J: TRBJ2-1
size: NA
D: NA
V: TRBV27
DNA: TGTGCCAGCAGTCGGGCAGGCAACTCCTACAATGAGCAGTTCTTC
CDR3: CASSRAGNSYNEQFF

J: TRBJ1-2
size: NA
D: NA
V: TRBV25-1
DNA: TGTGCCAGCAGTGAATTCGAACAGCCTAACTATGGCTACACCTTC
CDR3: CASSEFEQPNYGYTF

J: TRBJ2-1
size: NA
D: NA
V: TRBV11-3
DNA: TGTGCCAGCAGCTTAGTAAGGACAGCCTACAATGAGCAGTTCTTC
CDR3: CASSLVRTAYNEQFF

J: TRBJ1-4
size: NA
D: NA
V: TRBV7-6
DNA: TGTGCCAGCAGCTTAAACACGGGGGTTTATAAACTGTTTTTT
CDR3: CASSLNTGVYKLFF

J: TRBJ1-1
size: NA
D: NA
V: TRBV30
DNA: TGTGCCTGGACCCTAAATATGAACACTGAAGCTTTCTTT
CDR3: CAWTLNMNTEAFF